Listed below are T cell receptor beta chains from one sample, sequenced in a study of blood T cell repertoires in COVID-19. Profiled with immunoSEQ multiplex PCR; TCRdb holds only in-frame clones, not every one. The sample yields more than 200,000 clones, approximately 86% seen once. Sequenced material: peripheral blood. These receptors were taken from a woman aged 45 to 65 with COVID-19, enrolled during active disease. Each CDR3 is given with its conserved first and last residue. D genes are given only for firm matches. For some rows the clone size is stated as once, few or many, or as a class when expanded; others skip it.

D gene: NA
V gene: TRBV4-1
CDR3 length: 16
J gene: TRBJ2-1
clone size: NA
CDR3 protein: CASSQMGGYGGNEQFF
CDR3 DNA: TGCGCCAGCAGCCAAATGGGTGGGTACGGCGGTAATGAGCAGTTCTTC

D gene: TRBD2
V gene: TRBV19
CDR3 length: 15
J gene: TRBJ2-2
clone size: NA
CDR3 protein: CATLAGGVNTGELFF
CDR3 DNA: TGTGCCACTCTAGCGGGGGGCGTGAACACCGGGGAGCTGTTTTTT

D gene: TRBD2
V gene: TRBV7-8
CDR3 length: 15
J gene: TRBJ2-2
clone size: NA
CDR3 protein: CASSGTSRGTGELFF
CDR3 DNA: TGTGCCAGCAGCGGGACTAGCCGGGGCACCGGGGAGCTGTTTTTT

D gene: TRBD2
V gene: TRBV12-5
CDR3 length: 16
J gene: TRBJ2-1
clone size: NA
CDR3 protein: CASAPWTSGTGHEQFF
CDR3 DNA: TGTGCTAGTGCGCCCTGGACTAGCGGGACCGGCCATGAGCAGTTCTTC

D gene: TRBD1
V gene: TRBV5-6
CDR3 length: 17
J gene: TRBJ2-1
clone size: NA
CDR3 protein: CASRIGTATISYNEQFF
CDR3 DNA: TGTGCCAGCAGAATCGGGACAGCCACTATCTCCTACAATGAGCAGTTCTTC

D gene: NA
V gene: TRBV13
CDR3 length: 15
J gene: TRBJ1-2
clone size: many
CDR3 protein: CASSLGPRTAGGYTF
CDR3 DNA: TGTGCCAGCAGCTTAGGCCCAAGGACAGCCGGTGGCTACACCTTC

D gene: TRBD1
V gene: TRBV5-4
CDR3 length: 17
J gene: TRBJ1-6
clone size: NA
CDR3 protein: CASSPTAGTGGDSPLHF
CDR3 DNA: TGTGCCAGCAGCCCCACCGCCGGGACAGGGGGGGATTCACCCCTCCACTTT

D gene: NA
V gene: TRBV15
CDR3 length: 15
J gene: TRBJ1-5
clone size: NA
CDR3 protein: CATSRESTANQPQHF
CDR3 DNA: TGTGCCACCAGCAGAGAGTCGACAGCCAATCAGCCCCAGCATTTT

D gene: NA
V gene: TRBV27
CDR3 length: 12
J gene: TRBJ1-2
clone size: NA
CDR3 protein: CARVQLWNGYTF
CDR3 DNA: TGTGCCAGGGTACAGCTCTGGAATGGCTACACCTTC

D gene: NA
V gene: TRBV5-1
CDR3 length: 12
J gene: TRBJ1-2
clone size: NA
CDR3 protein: CASSGYRNSYTF
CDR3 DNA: TGCGCCAGCAGCGGTTACAGGAATAGCTACACCTTC

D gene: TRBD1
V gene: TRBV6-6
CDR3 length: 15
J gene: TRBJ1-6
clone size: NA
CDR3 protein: CASREKQGYNSPLHF
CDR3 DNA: TGTGCCAGCAGGGAAAAACAGGGGTATAATTCACCCCTCCACTTT

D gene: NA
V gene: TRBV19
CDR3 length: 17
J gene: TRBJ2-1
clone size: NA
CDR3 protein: CASRSTGSEGLLDEQFF
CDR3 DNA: TGTGCCAGTAGGTCTACAGGGAGCGAGGGTTTGTTGGATGAGCAGTTCTTC

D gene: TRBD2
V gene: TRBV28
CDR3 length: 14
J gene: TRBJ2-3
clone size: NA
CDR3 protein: CASSSLAGADTQYF
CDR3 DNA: TGTGCCAGCAGTTCCCTAGCGGGAGCAGATACGCAGTATTTT

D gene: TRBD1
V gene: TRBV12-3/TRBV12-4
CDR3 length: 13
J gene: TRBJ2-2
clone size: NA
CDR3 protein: CASSHRGTGELFF
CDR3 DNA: TGTGCCAGCAGTCACAGGGGTACCGGGGAGCTGTTTTTT

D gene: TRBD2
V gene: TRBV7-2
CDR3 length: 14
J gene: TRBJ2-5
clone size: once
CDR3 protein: CASSFRGVLETQYF
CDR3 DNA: TGTGCCAGCAGCTTCCGGGGGGTGTTGGAGACCCAGTACTTC

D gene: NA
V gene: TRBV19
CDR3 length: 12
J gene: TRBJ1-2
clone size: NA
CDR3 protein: CASSIFGDGYTF
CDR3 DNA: TGTGCCAGTAGTATATTCGGTGATGGCTACACCTTC

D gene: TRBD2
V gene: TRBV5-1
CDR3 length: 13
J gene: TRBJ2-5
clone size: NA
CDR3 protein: CASSPSGEETQYF
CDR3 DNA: TGCGCCAGCAGCCCAAGCGGGGAGGAGACCCAGTACTTC

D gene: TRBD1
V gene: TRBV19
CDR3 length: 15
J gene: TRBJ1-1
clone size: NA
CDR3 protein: CASSIPRTGGTEAFF
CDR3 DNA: TGTGCCAGTAGTATCCCCCGGACAGGGGGCACTGAAGCTTTCTTT

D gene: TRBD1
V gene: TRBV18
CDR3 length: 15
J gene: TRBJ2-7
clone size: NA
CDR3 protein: CASSSQSGQGYEQYF
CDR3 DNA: TGTGCCAGCTCTTCCCAATCGGGACAGGGTTACGAGCAGTACTTC

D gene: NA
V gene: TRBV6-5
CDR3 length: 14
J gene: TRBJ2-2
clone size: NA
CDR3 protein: CASAMRANTGELFF
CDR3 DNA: TGTGCCAGCGCCATGAGGGCGAACACCGGGGAGCTGTTTTTT

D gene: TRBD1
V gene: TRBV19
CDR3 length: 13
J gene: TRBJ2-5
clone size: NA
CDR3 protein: CASSADRRETQYF
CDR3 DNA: TGTGCCAGTAGTGCGGACAGGCGGGAGACCCAGTACTTC

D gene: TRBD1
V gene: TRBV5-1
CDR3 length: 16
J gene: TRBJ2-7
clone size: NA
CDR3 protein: CASSPTTGTRSYEQYF
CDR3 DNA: TGCGCCAGCAGCCCCACGACAGGGACGAGGTCCTACGAGCAGTACTTC

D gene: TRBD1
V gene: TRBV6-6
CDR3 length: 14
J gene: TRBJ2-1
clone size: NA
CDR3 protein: CAHRGTGVYNEQFF
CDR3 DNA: TGTGCCCACAGGGGTACAGGGGTCTACAATGAGCAGTTCTTC

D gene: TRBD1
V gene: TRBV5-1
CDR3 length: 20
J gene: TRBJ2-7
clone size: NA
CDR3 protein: CASSFLSTSNRGASTYEQYF
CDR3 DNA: TGCGCCAGCAGCTTCCTCTCCACTTCAAACAGGGGCGCATCAACCTACGAGCAGTACTTC

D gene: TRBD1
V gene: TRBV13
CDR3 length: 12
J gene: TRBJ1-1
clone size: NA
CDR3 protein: CASSSSRTGAFF
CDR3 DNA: TGTGCCAGCAGCTCCAGTCGGACAGGAGCTTTCTTT

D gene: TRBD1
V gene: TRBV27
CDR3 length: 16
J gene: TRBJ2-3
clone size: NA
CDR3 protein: CASSLYRGLSTDTQYF
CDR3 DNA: TGTGCCAGCAGTTTATACAGGGGCCTAAGCACAGATACGCAGTATTTT

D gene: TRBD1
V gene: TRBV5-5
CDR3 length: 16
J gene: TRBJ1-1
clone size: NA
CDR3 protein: CASSSYDRAMNTEAFF
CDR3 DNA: TGTGCCAGCAGCTCCTACGACAGGGCTATGAACACTGAAGCTTTCTTT

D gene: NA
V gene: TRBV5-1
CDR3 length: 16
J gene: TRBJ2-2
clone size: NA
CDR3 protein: CASRGSSQPNTGELFF
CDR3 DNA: TGCGCCAGCAGGGGGAGTTCCCAACCGAACACCGGGGAGCTGTTTTTT

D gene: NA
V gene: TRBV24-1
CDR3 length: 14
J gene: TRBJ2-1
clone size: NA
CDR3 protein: CATADGSSYNEQFF
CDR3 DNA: TGTGCCACCGCTGACGGGAGCTCCTACAATGAGCAGTTCTTC

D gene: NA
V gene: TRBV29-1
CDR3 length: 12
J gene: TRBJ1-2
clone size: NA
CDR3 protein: CSVSQGRGGYTF
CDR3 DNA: TGCAGCGTTTCCCAGGGGAGGGGTGGCTACACCTTC

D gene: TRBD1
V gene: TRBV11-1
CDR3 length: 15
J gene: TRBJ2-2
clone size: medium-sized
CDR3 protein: CASSLLDRGTGELFF
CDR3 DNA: TGTGCCAGCAGCTTATTGGACAGGGGGACCGGGGAGCTGTTTTTT

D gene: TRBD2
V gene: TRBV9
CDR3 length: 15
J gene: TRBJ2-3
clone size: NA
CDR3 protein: CASSASGGASDTQYF
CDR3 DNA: TGTGCCAGCAGCGCGAGCGGGGGGGCATCGGATACGCAGTATTTT

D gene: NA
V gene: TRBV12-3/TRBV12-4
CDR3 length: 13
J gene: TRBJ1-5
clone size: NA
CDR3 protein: CASTDRSNQPQHF
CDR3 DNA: TGTGCCAGCACCGACAGAAGCAATCAGCCCCAGCATTTT

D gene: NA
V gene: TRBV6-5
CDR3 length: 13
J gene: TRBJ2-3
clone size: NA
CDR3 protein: CASAGLSTDTQYF
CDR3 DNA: TGTGCCAGTGCGGGTCTTAGCACAGATACGCAGTATTTT

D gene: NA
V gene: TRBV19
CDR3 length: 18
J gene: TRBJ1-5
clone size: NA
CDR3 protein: CATQVSFTGAYSNQPQHF
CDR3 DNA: TGTGCCACCCAGGTTTCGTTCACAGGAGCCTATAGCAATCAGCCCCAGCATTTT

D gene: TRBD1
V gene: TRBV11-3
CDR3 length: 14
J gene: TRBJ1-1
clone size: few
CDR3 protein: CASSLEQGATEAFF
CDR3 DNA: TGTGCCAGCAGCTTAGAACAGGGGGCGACTGAAGCTTTCTTT

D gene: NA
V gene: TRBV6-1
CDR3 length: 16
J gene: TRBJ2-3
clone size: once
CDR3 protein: CASSEDLRRGTDTQYF
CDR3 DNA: TGTGCCAGCAGTGAAGACCTTCGGAGGGGCACAGATACGCAGTATTTT

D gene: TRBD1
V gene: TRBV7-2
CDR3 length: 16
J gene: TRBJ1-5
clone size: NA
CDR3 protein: CASSPFGAGGNQPQHF
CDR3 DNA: TGTGCCAGCAGCCCCTTCGGCGCAGGGGGGAATCAGCCCCAGCATTTT

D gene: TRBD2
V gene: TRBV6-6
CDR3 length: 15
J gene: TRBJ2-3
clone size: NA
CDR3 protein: CASSTQRLAPDTQYF
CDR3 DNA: TGTGCCAGCAGTACCCAACGACTAGCTCCAGATACGCAGTATTTT

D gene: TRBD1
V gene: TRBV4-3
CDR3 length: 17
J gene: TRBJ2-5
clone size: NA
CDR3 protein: CASSQERGGRRGETQYF
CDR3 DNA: TGCGCCAGCAGCCAAGAAAGAGGGGGCCGTCGAGGGGAGACCCAGTACTTC

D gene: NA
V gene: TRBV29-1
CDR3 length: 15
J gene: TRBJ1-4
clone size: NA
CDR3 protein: CSVLRRGGSNEKLFF
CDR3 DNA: TGCAGCGTTCTACGTAGAGGGGGTTCTAATGAAAAACTGTTTTTT

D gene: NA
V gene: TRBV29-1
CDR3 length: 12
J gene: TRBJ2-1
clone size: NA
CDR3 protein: CSVVILGDEQFF
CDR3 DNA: TGCAGCGTTGTGATTTTGGGCGATGAGCAGTTCTTC

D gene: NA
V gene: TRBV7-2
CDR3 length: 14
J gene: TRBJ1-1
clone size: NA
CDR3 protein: CASSLVGGVSEAFF
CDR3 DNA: TGTGCCAGCAGCTTAGTGGGGGGGGTAAGTGAAGCTTTCTTT

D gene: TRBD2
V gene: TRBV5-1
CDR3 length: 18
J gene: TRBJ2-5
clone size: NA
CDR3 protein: CASSFGLVGDLTQETQYF
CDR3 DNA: TGCGCCAGCAGCTTTGGACTAGTAGGGGACCTGACTCAAGAGACCCAGTACTTC

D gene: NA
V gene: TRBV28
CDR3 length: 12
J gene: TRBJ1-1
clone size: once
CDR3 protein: CASRTGNTEAFF
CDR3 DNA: TGTGCCAGCAGGACAGGAAACACTGAAGCTTTCTTT

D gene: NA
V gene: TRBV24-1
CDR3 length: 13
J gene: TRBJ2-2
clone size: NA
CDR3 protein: CATRQGNTGELFF
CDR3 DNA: TGTGCCACCAGACAGGGGAACACCGGGGAGCTGTTTTTT

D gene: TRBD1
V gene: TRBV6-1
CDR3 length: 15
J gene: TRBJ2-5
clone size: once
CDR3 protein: CASSEGGQGAETQYF
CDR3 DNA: TGTGCCAGCAGTGAAGGCGGACAGGGGGCAGAGACCCAGTACTTC

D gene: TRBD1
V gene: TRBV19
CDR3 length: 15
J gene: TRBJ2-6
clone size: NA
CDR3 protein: CASTEQGTSGNVLTF
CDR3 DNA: TGTGCCAGTACCGAACAGGGGACCTCAGGCAACGTCCTGACTTTC

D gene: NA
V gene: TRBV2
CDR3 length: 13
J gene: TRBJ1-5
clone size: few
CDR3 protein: CASSVIRNQPQHF
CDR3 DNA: TGTGCCAGCAGTGTAATCAGAAATCAGCCCCAGCATTTT

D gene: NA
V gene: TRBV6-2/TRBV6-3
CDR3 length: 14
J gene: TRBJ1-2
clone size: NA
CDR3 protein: CASSYGLGGYGYTF
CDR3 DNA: TGTGCCAGCAGTTATGGGTTGGGAGGATATGGCTACACCTTC

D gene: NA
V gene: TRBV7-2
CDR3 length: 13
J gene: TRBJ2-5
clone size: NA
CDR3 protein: CASSLAGVGTQYF
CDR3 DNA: TGTGCCAGCAGCTTAGCTGGTGTCGGGACCCAGTACTTC

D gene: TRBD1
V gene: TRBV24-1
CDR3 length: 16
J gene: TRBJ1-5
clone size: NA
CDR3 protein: CATSDATGVVNQPQHF
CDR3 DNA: TGTGCCACCAGTGATGCCACAGGGGTTGTCAATCAGCCCCAGCATTTT

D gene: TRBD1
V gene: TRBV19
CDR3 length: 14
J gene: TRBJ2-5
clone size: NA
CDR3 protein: CASSIATGDETQYF
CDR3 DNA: TGTGCCAGTAGTATAGCGACAGGGGATGAGACCCAGTACTTC

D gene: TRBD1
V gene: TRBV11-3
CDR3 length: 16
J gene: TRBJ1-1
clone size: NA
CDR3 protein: CASIDQRTGGNTEAFF
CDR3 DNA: TGTGCCAGCATCGACCAACGGACAGGGGGGAACACTGAAGCTTTCTTT

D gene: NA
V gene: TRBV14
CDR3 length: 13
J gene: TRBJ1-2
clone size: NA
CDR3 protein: CASSQSRGGGYTF
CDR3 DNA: TGTGCCAGCAGCCAATCTCGCGGGGGTGGCTACACCTTC

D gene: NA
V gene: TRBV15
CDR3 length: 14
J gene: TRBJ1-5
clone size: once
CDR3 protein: CATSLRQGNQPQHF
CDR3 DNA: TGTGCCACCAGCTTACGACAGGGCAATCAGCCCCAGCATTTT

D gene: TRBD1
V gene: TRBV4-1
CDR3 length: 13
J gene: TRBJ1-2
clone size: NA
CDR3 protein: CASSRTGGYGYTF
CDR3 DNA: TGCGCCAGCAGCCGGACAGGGGGCTATGGCTACACCTTC

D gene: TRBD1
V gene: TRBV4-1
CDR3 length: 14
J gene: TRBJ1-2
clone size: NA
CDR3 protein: CASSYPGQAYGYTF
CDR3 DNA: TGCGCCAGCAGCTACCCCGGACAGGCCTATGGCTACACCTTC

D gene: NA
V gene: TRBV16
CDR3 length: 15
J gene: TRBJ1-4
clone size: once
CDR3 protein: CASSRRGARNEKLFF
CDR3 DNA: TGTGCCAGCAGCCGCCGGGGGGCAAGGAATGAAAAACTGTTTTTT